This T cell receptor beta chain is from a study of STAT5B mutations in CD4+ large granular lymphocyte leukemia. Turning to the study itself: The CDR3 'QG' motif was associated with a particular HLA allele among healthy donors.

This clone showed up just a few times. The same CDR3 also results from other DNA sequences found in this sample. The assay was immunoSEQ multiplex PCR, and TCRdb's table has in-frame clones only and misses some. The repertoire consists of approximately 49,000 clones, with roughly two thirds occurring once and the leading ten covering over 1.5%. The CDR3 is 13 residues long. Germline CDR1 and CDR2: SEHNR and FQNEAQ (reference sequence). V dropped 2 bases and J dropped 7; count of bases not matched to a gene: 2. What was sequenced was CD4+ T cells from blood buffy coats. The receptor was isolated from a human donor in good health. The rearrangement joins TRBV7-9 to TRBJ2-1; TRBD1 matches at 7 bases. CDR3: CASSLLQGNEQFF. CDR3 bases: TGTGCCAGCAGCTTATTACAGGGGAATGAGCAGTTCTTC.